A single sample is the source of the 11 T cell receptor beta chains below, sequenced in a study of blood T cell repertoires in COVID-19. Using immunoSEQ multiplex PCR, the repertoire was profiled, and TCRdb retains in-frame clones only, with some absent. The sample lists tens of thousands of clones; approximately 90% were seen once. Material for sequencing was peripheral blood. These TCRs come from a woman aged 55-70 years with active COVID-19.

The V and J genes are TRBV10-3 and TRBJ1-4; TRBD1 is a possible D gene (6 bases). The germline CDR1 and CDR2 sequences are ENHRY and SYGVKD. The CDR3 is 13 amino acids. The germline V and J ends were trimmed by 2 bases and 11 bases, with 12 bases remaining between them. The CDR3 is CAISEPQGEKLFF. CDR3 DNA sequence: TGTGCCATCAGTGAGCCACAGGGCGAGAAACTGTTTTTT.

This clone has a handful of counts. The gene calls are TRBV6-2 or TRBV6-3 and TRBJ2-1; TRBD2 agrees at 9 bases. V lost 3 bases to trimming and J lost 14 bases; unmatched junction nucleotides: 5. The length of the CDR3 is 12 residues. Germline V gives CDR1 MNHEY, CDR2 SVGEGT. The CDR3 DNA reads TGTGCCAGCAGTTATAGCGGGAGTTTGGAGTTCTTC. This gives the protein CASSYSGSLEFF.

V usage is TRBV3-1 (or the pseudogene TRBV3-2) and J usage is TRBJ2-1; 14 positions agree with TRBD2. V shed 6 bases, J shed 6 bases, and the junction held 13 bases outside the gene matches. Germline V gene lookup returns CDR1 LGHDT and CDR2 YNNKEL (reference sequence). The CDR3 runs 18 residues. CDR3 loop: CASSREGLAGVGANEQFF. CDR3 coding DNA: TGTGCCAGCAGTCGAGAGGGACTAGCGGGAGTTGGGGCCAATGAGCAGTTCTTC.

This clone was observed a single time. The V gene is TRBV18, the J gene TRBJ1-6; TRBD1 aligns across 9 bases. CDR3 length: 15 residues. Germline CDR1 and CDR2: KGHSH and LQKENI. V shed 3 bases and J 7 bases; nucleotides not matched to a gene: 4. CDR3 sequence: CASSPGTGRNSPLHF. As DNA, the CDR3 is TGTGCCAGCTCACCCGGGACAGGGAGGAATTCACCCCTCCACTTT.

This chain connects TRBV5-4 to TRBJ2-7; 12 positions agree with TRBD2. Germline V gene lookup returns CDR1 SGHNT and CDR2 YYREEE (reference sequence). Trimming removed 1 base from V and 5 bases from J; junction bases left unmatched: 4. The CDR3 has 15 amino acids. For the CDR3, the DNA is TGTGCCAGCAGCTTGAGGACTAGCGGGACGAACGAGCAGTACTTC. Translating gives CASSLRTSGTNEQYF. Filled out from reference TRBV5-4 and TRBJ2-7, the complete variable domain reads ETGVTQSPTHLIKTRGQQVTLRCSSQSGHNTVSWYQQALGQGPQFIFQYYREEENGRGNFPPRFSGLQFPNYSSELNVNALELDDSALYLCASSLRTSGTNEQYFGPGTRLTVT.

V and J are TRBV27 and TRBJ2-7; D perhaps matches TRBD2 (6 bases). Germline V gives CDR1 MNHEY, CDR2 SMNVEV (reference sequence). Between the trimmed V and J ends, which lost 7 bases and 3 bases, there was a span of 22 bases. The CDR3 runs to 16 residues. This CDR3 is CASTFRGGNTSYEQYF. The CDR3 DNA reads TGTGCCAGCACATTTCGTGGAGGGAACACGAGCTACGAGCAGTACTTC.

This clone occurred once. The chain combines TRBV5-5 with TRBJ2-7; TRBD1 matches at 8 bases. There are 15 residues in the CDR3. The V and J ends lost 0 bases and 4 bases, in that order; junction bases with no gene match: 6. Germline V gene lookup returns CDR1 SGHKS and CDR2 YYEKEE (reference sequence). The CDR3 nucleotides read TGTGCCAGCAGCTTGGCCGGGACAGGTCTGTACGAGCAGTACTTC. Amino acids: CASSLAGTGLYEQYF.

The genes are TRBV7-9 and TRBJ2-3; the match to TRBD2 covers 8 bases. The CDR3 consists of 15 residues. Germline V CDR1 and CDR2: SEHNR, FQNEAQ (reference sequence). J was trimmed by 5 bases and V by 1 base; bases with no gene match: 5. For the CDR3, the DNA is TGTGCCAGCAGCTTAGGGGGCGGGAGGAAAGATACGCAGTATTTT. Residues: CASSLGGGRKDTQYF.

The chain has TRBV5-1 and TRBJ2-1; D not certain. Germline V gene sequence: CDR1 SGHRS, CDR2 YFSETQ. The CDR3 has 15 amino acids. The V end was cut by 0 bases, the J end by 2 bases, with 9 bases between. The CDR3 DNA follows: TGCGCCAGCAGCTTGGGCCTAGGTCCCTACAATGAGCAGTTCTTC. Protein sequence: CASSLGLGPYNEQFF.

The chain uses TRBV18 and TRBJ2-2; 9 nucleotides match TRBD1. Germline V CDR1 and CDR2: KGHSH, LQKENI. This CDR3 spans 17 amino acids. Unmatched junction bases numbered 7, after V lost 3 bases and J lost 2 bases. As DNA, the CDR3 is TGTGCCAGCTCACCCCTCGGGACAGGGAGAAACACCGGGGAGCTGTTTTTT. Its translation: CASSPLGTGRNTGELFF.

This clone was picked up one time. The chain uses TRBV28 and TRBJ1-4; 7 bases match TRBD1. The CDR3 covers 19 residues. Germline V lookup: CDR1 MDHEN, CDR2 SYDVKM. Unmatched junction bases numbered 19, after V lost 2 bases and J lost 7 bases. The CDR3 DNA follows: TGTGCCAGCAGTTTAAGGGCCTGGGGTCGACAGGGTGGATCTGAAAAACTGTTTTTT. It specifies CASSLRAWGRQGGSEKLFF.